These 2 T cell receptor beta chains originate from one sample sequenced in a study of tumor and adjacent non-tumor tissue in lung cancer. The library came from three nested PCR rounds adapted from ARM-PCR protocols. TCRdb re-called the multiplex PCR reads through MiXCR, storing one row per CDR3 protein. In the table there are approximately 79,000 distinct CDR3 sequences, approximately 82% of which are singletons. This sample's RNA came from whole unsorted tissue. This non-tumor lung sample came from over 3 cm beyond the tumor edge. Sequencing input: distant non-tumor lung tissue. Source of these receptors: a man in his sixties or seventies with non-small cell lung cancer.

The chain is built from TRBV6-5 and TRBJ2-7, with 9 bases fitting TRBD1. There are 15 residues in the CDR3. Losses at the gene ends were 2 bases for V and 5 bases for J; bases not matched to a gene: 7. Germline V CDR1 and CDR2: MNHEY, SVGAGI. CDR3 DNA sequence: TGTGCCAGCAGTTACCTCGGACAGGGGTTGCACGAGCAGTACTTC. This translates into CASSYLGQGLHEQYF.

About this clonotype itself: A junction boundary mismatches the germline segment, possibly from a read error. The chain couples TRBV5-5 to TRBJ1-1; the D gene is possibly TRBD1 (5 bases). Germline CDR1 and CDR2: SGHKS and YYEKEE (reference sequence). The CDR3 extends over 14 amino acids. CDR3 coding DNA: TGTGCCAGCAACCCGGACATCACGAACACTGAAACTTTCTTC. Its protein is CASNPDITNTETFF.